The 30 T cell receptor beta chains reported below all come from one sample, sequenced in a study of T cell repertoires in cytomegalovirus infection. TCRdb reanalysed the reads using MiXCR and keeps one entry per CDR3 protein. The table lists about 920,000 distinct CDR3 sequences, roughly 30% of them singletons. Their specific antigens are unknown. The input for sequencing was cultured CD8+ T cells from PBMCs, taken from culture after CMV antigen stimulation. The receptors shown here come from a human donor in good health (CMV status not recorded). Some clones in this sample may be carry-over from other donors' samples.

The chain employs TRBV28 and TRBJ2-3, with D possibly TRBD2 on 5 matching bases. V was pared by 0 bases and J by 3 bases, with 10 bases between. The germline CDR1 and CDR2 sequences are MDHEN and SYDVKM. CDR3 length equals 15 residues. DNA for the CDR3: TGTGCCAGCAGTTTATGGGCTAGCCGGACAGATACGCAGTATTTT. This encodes CASSLWASRTDTQYF.

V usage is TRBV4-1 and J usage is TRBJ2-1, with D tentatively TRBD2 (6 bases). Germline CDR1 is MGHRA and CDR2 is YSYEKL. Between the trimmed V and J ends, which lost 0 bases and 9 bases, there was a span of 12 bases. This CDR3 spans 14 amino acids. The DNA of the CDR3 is TGCGCCAGCAGCCAAGATCCGGGGGACGGTGAGCAGTTCTTC. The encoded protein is CASSQDPGDGEQFF.

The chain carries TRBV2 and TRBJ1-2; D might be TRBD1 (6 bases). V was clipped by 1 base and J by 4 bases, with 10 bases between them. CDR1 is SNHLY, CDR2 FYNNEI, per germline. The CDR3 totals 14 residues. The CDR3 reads CASSEGGQTYGYTF. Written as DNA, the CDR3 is TGTGCCAGCAGTGAAGGGGGGCAGACCTATGGCTACACCTTC.

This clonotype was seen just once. CDR3: CAIGQGPGYGYTF. CDR3 DNA sequence: TGTGCCATAGGACAGGGCCCAGGCTATGGCTACACCTTC. V usage is TRBV2 and J usage is TRBJ1-2; 8 positions match TRBD1. This CDR3 region has 13 residues. CDR1 SNHLY and CDR2 FYNNEI come from the germline V gene. V was clipped by 10 bases and J by 4 bases; unmatched bases: 8.

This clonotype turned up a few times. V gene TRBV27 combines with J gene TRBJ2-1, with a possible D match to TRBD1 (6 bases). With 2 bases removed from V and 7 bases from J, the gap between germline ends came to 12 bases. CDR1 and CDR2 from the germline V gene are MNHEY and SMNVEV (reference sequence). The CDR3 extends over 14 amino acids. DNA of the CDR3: TGTGCCAGCAGTTTACCCACAGGGCGGAATGAGCAGTTCTTC. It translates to CASSLPTGRNEQFF.

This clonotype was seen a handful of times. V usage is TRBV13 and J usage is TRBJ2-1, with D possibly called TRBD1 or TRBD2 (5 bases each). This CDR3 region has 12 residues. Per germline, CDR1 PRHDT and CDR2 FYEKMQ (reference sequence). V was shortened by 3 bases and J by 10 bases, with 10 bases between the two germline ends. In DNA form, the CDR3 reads TGTGCCAGCAGCTTGGGGGTAAAAGAGCAGTTCTTC. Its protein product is CASSLGVKEQFF.

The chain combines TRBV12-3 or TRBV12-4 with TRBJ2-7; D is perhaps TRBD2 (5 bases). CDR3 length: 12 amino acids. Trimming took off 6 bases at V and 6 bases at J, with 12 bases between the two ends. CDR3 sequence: CASSYLEGEQYF. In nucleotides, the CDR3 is TGTGCCAGCAGCTACCTTGAGGGCGAGCAGTACTTC.

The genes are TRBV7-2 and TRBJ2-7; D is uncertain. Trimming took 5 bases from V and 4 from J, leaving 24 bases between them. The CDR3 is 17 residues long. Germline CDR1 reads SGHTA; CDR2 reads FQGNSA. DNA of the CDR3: TGTGCCAGCAGCCCCCCGGATCCGGGCCTGATTTTTTACGAGCAGTACTTC. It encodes CASSPPDPGLIFYEQYF.

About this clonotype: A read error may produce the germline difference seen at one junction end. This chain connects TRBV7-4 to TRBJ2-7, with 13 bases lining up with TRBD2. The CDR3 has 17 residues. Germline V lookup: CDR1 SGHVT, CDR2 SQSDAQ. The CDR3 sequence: CANSPTSGGLLSYEQYF. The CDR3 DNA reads TGTGCCAACAGCCCGACTAGCGGGGGGCTCCTCTCCTACGAGCAGTACTTC.

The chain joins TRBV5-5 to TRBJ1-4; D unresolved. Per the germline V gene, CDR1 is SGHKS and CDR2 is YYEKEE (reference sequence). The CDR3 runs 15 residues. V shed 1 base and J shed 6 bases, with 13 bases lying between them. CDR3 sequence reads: CASSLSWGEDEKLFF. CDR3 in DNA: TGTGCCAGCAGCTTGTCATGGGGAGAGGATGAAAAACTGTTTTTT.

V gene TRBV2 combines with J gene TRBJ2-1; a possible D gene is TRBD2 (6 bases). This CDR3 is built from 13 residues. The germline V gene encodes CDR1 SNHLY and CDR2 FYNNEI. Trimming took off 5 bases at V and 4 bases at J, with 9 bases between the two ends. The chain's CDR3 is CASSRGKYNEQFF. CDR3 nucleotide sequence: TGTGCCAGCAGTCGGGGGAAATACAATGAGCAGTTCTTC.

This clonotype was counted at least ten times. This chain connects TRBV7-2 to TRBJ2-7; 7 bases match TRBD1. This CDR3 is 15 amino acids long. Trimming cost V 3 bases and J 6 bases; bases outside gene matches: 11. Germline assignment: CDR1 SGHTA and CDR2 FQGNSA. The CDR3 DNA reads TGTGCCAGCAGCTTCGACAGGGAAAGGAGCGGCGAGCAGTACTTC. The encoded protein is CASSFDRERSGEQYF.

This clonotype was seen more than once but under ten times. CDR3 region: CASSSKTEAFF. The CDR3, as DNA: TGTGCCAGCAGCTCAAAGACTGAAGCTTTCTTT. The chain joins TRBV7-8 to TRBJ1-1; D is uncertain. V lost 4 bases to trimming and J lost 5 bases, with 5 bases between them. Germline loops: CDR1 SGHVS, CDR2 FQNEAQ. This CDR3 comprises 11 residues.

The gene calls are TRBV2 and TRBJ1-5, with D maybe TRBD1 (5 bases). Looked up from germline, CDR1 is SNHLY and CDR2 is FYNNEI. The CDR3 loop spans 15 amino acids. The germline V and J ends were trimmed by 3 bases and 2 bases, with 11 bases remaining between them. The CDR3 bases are TGTGCCAGCAGTGAGGACCGGGGACGCAATCAGCCCCAGCATTTT. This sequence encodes CASSEDRGRNQPQHF. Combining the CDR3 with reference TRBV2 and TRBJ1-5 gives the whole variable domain EPEVTQTPSHQVTQMGQEVILRCVPISNHLYFYWYRQILGQKVEFLVSFYNNEISEKSEIFDDQFSVERPDGSNFTLKIRSTKLEDSAMYFCASSEDRGRNQPQHFGDGTRLSIL.

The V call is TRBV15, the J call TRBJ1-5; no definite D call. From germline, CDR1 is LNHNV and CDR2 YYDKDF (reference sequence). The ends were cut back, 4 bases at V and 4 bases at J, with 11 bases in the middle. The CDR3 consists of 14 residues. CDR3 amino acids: CATSNLLGNQPQHF. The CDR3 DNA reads TGTGCCACCAGCAACCTTCTGGGGAATCAGCCCCAGCATTTT. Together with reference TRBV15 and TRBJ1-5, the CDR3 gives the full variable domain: DAMVIQNPRYQVTQFGKPVTLSCSQTLNHNVMYWYQQKSSQAPKLLFHYYDKDFNNEADTPDNFQSRRPNTSFCFLDIRSPGLGDTAMYLCATSNLLGNQPQHFGDGTRLSIL.

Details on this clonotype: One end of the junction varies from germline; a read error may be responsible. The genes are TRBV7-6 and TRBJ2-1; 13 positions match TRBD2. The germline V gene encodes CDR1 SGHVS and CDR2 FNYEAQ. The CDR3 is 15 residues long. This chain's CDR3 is CVSSPPWTSGGPQFF. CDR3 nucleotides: TGTGTCAGCAGCCCACCATGGACTAGCGGGGGACCGCAGTTCTTC.

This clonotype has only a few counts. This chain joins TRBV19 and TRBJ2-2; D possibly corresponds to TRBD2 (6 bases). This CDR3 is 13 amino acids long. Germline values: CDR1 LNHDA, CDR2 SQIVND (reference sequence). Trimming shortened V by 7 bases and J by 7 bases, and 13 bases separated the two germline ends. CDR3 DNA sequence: TGTGCCAGTACCCTGACTAGAAACGGGGAGCTGTTTTTT. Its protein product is CASTLTRNGELFF.

The CDR3 bases are TGCAGTGCAGAGGGGGCGGGCAATCAGCCCCAGCATTTT. It translates to CSAEGAGNQPQHF. The V call is TRBV20-1, the J call TRBJ1-5, with 7 bases aligning to TRBD1. From germline, CDR1 is DFQATT and CDR2 SNEGSKA (reference sequence). With 6 bases clipped from V and 2 bases from J, the junction kept 4 bases outside the gene matches. The CDR3 has 13 amino acids.

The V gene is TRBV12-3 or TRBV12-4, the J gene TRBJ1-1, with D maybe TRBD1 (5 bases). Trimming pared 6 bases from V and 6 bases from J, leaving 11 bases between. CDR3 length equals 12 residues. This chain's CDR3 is CASRPGSPEAFF. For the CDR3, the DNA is TGTGCCAGCAGACCAGGGAGTCCTGAAGCTTTCTTT.

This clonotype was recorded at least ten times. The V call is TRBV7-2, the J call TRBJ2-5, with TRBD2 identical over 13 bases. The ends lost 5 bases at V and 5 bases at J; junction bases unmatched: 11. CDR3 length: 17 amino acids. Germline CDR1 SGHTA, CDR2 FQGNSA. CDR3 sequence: CASSPQKLAGGSETQYF. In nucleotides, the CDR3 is TGTGCCAGCAGCCCGCAGAAACTAGCGGGGGGGAGTGAGACCCAGTACTTC.

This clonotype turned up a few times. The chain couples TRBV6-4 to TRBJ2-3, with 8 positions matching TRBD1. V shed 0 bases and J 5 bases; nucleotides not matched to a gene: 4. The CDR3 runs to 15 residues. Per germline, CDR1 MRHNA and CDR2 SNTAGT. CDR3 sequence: CASSDSGQGGDTQYF. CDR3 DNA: TGTGCCAGCAGTGACTCAGGACAGGGAGGAGATACGCAGTATTTT.

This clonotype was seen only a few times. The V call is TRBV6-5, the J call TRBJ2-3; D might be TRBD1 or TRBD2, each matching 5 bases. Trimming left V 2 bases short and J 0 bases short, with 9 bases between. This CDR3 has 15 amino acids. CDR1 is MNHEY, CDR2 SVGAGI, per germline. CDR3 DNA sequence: TGTGCCAGCAGTTACGACGGGGCGAGCACAGATACGCAGTATTTT. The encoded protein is CASSYDGASTDTQYF.

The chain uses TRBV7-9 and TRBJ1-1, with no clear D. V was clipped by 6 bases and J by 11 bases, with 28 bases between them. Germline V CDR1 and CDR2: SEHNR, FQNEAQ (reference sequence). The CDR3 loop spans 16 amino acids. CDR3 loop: CASRLGRHPAAAGAFF. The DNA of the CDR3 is TGTGCCAGCAGACTAGGAAGACACCCCGCGGCTGCCGGTGCTTTCTTT. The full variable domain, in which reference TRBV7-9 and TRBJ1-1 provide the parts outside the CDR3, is DTGVSQNPRHKITKRGQNVTFRCDPISEHNRLYWYRQTLGQGPEFLTYFQNEAQLEKSRLLSDRFSAERPKGSFSTLEIQRTEQGDSAMYLCASRLGRHPAAAGAFFGQGTRLTVV.

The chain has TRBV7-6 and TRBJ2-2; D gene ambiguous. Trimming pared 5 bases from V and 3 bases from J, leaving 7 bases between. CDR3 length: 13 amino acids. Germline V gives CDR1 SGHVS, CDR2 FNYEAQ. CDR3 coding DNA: TGTGCCAGCAGCGCCTATGACACCGGGGAGCTGTTTTTT. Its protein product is CASSAYDTGELFF.

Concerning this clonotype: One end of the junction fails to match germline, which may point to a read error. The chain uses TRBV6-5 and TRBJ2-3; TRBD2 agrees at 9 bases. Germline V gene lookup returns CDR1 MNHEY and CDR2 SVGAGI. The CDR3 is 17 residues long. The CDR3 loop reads CASSYGLAGFSTDTQYF. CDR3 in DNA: TGTGCCAGCAGTTACGGGCTAGCGGGGTTTAGCACAGATACGCAGTATTTC.

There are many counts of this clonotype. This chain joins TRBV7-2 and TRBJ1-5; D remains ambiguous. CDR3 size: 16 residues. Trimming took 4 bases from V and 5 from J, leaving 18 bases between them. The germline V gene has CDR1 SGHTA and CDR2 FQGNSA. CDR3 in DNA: TGTGCCAGCAGCTCATCTACACGGACTTATGATCAGCCCCAGCATTTT. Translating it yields CASSSSTRTYDQPQHF. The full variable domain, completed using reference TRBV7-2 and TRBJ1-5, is GAGVSQSPSNKVTEKGKDVELRCDPISGHTALYWYRQSLGQGLEFLIYFQGNSAPDKSGLPSDRFSAERTGGSVSTLTIQRTQQEDSAVYLCASSSSTRTYDQPQHFGDGTRLSIL.

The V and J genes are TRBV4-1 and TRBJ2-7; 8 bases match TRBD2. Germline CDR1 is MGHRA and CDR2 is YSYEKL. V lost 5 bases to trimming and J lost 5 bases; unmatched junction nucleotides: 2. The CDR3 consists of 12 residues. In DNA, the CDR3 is TGCGCCAGCAGCATTAGCGGGAACGAGCAGTACTTC. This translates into CASSISGNEQYF.

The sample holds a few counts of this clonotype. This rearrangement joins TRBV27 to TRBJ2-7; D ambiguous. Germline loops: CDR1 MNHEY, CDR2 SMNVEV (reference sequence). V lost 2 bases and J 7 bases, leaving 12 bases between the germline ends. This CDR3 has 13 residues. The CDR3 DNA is TGTGCCAGCAGTTTAGGACCTTTGGGGGAGCAGTACGTC. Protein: CASSLGPLGEQYV.

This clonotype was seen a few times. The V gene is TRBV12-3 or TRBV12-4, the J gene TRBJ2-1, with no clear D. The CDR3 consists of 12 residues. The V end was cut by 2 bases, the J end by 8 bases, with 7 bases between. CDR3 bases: TGTGCCAGCAGTTTAAGTTCGTATGAGCAGTTCTTC. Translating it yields CASSLSSYEQFF.

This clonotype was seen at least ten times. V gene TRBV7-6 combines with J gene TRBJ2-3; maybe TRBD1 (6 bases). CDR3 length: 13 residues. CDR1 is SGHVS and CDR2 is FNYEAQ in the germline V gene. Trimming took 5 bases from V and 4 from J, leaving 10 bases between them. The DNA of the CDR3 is TGTGCCAGCAGCCCCTGGGGGCCAGATACGCAGTATTTT. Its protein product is CASSPWGPDTQYF.